What follows is one T cell receptor beta chain and its context. Its target is not known. This CDR3 region has 13 residues. The V gene lost 6 bases and the J gene lost 6 bases, with 13 bases spanning the gap. Germline CDR1 SGHAT, CDR2 FQDESV (reference sequence). These data belong to a study of shared clonotypes between healthy human individuals. Regarding the study as a whole: Limitation of the genetic and exposure-history diversity represented came from the few donors.

As processed by the authors: Filtering differed, since immunoSEQ gave only junction sequences and no quality scores. The assay was immunoSEQ multiplex PCR, and TCRdb's table has in-frame clones only and misses some. That table is the source of V, J and clone size, and D and trimming were worked out from the DNA. Of hundreds of thousands of clones detected, about 76% appear once; the ten largest clones hold 13%. The V call is TRBV11-1, the J call TRBJ2-3, with a tentative D call TRBD1 (6 bases). The TCR originated in a woman in her thirties or forties in good health. Some clones in this sample may be carry-over from other donors' samples. Specimen: PBMCs. CDR3 region: CASSFTGLDTQYF. The DNA for the CDR3 is TGTGCCAGCAGTTTCACAGGGTTGGATACGCAGTATTTT. The entire variable domain, with the rest obtained from reference TRBV11-1 and TRBJ2-3, is as follows: EAEVAQSPRYKITEKSQAVAFWCDPISGHATLYWYRQILGQGPELLVQFQDESVVDDSQLPKDRFSAERLKGVDSTLKIQPAELGDSAMYLCASSFTGLDTQYFGPGTRLTVL.